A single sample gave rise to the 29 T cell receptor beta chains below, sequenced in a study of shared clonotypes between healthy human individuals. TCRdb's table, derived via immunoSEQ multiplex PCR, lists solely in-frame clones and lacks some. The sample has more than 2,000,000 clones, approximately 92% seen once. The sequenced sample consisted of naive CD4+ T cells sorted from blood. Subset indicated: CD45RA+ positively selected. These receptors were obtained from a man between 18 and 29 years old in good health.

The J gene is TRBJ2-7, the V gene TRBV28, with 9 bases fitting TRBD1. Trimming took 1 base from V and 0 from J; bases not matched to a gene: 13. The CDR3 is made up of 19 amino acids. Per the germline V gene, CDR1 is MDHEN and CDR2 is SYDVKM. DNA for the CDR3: TGTGCCAGCAGTTTATCTGGGTGGTTGGGGGGACAGGGCTCCTACGAGCAGTACTTC. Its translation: CASSLSGWLGGQGSYEQYF.

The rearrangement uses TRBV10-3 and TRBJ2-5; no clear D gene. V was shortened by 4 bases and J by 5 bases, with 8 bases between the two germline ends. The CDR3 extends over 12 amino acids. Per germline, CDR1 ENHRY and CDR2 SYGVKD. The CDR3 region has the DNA TGTGCCATCAGTGGAGGATACGAGACCCAGTACTTC. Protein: CAISGGYETQYF.

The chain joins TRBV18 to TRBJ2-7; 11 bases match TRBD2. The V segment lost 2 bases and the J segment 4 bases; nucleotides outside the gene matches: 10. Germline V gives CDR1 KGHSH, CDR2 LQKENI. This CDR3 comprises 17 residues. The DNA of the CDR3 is TGTGCCAGCTCACCAAAGGCTAGCGGGGGGAAATATTACGAGCAGTACTTC. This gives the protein CASSPKASGGKYYEQYF. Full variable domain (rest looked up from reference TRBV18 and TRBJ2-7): NAGVMQNPRHLVRRRGQEARLRCSPMKGHSHVYWYRQLPEEGLKFMVYLQKENIIDESGMPKERFSAEFPKEGPSILRIQQVVRGDSAAYFCASSPKASGGKYYEQYFGPGTRLTVT.

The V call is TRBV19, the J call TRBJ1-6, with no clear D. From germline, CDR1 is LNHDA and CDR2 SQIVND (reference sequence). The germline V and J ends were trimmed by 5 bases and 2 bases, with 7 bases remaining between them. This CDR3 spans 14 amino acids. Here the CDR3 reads CASSGVTYNSPLHF. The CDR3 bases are TGTGCCAGTAGTGGGGTCACCTATAATTCACCCCTCCACTTT.

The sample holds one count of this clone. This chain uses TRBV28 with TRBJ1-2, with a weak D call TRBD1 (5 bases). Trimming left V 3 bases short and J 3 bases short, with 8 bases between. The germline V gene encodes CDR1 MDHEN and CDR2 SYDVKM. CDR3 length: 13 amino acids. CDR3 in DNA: TGTGCCAGCAGTTTGGGACGCCACTATGGCTACACCTTC. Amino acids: CASSLGRHYGYTF.

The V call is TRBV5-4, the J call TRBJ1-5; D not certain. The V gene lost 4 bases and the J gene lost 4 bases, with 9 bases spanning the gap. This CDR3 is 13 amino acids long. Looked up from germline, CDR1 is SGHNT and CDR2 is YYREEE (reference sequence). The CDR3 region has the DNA TGTGCCAGCAGCGTAGAACCAAATCAGCCCCAGCATTTT. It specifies CASSVEPNQPQHF.

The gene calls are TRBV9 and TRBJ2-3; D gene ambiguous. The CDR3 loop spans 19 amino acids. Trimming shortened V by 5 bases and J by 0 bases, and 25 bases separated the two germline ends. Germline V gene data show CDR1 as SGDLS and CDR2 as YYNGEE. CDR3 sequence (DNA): TGTGCCAGCAGTGACGGCAGAGGCTTCGACGGTGCTAGCACAGATACGCAGTATTTT. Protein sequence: CASSDGRGFDGASTDTQYF.

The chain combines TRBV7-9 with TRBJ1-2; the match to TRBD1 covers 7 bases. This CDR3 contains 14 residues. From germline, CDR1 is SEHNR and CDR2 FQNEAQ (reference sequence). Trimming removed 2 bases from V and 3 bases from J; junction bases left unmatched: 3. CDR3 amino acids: CASSLRGTDYGYTF. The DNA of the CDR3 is TGTGCCAGCAGCTTACGCGGGACAGACTATGGCTACACCTTC.

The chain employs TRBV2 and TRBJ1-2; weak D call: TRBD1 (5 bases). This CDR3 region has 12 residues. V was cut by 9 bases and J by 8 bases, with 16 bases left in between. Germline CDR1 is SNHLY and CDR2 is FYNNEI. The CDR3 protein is CASTGRDRGYTF. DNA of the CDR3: TGTGCCAGTACAGGACGGGATAGGGGCTACACCTTC.

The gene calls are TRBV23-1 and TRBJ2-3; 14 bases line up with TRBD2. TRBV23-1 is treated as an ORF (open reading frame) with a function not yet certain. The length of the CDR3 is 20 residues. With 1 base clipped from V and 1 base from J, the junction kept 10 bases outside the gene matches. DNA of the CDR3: TGCGCCAGCAGTCAATTGACTAGCGGGGGGGCCCGTCGACGCACAGATACGCAGTATTTT. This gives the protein CASSQLTSGGARRRTDTQYF.

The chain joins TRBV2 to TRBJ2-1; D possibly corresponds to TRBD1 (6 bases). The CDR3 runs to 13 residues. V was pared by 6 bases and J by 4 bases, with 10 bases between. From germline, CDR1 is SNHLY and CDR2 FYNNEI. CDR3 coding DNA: TGTGCCAGCAGCGCACAGGGTTACAATGAGCAGTTCTTC. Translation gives CASSAQGYNEQFF.

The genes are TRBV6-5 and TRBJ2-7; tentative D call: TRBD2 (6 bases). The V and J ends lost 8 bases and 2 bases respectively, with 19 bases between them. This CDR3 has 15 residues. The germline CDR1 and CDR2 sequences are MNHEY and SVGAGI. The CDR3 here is CASGGSGLGTYEQYF. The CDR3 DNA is TGTGCCAGCGGGGGTAGCGGATTAGGCACCTACGAGCAGTACTTC.

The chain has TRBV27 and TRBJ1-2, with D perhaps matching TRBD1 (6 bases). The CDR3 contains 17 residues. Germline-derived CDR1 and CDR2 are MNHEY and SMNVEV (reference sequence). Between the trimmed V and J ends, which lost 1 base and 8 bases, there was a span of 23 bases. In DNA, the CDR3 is TGTGCCAGCAGTTTATTGGGGGGCAAGGACGTGGCCTCGGGCTACACCTTC. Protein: CASSLLGGKDVASGYTF.

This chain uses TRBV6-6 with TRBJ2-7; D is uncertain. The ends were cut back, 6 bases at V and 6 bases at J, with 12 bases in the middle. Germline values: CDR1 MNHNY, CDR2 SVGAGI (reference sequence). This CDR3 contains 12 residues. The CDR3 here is CASSPIDGEQYF. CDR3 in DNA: TGTGCCAGCAGCCCAATTGACGGCGAGCAGTACTTC.

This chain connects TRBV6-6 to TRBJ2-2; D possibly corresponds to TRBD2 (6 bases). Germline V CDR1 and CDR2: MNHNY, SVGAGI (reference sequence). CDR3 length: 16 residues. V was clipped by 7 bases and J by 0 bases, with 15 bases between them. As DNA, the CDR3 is TGTGCCAGCAACCGTCGGAGGGGTACGAACACCGGGGAGCTGTTTTTT. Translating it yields CASNRRRGTNTGELFF.

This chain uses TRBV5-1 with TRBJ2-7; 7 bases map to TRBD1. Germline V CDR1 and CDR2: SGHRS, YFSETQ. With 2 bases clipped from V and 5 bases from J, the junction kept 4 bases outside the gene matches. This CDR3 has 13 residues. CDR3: CASSLQGWDEQYF. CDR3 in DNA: TGCGCCAGCAGCTTACAGGGGTGGGACGAGCAGTACTTC.

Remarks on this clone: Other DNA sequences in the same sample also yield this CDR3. CDR3 amino acids: CASSVGQGNYEQYF. The CDR3 DNA is TGTGCCAGCAGCGTAGGACAGGGTAACTACGAGCAGTACTTC. The chain employs TRBV7-9 and TRBJ2-7; 8 positions match TRBD1. Trimming cost V 5 bases and J 3 bases; bases outside gene matches: 6. The CDR3 has 14 residues. CDR1 and CDR2 (germline): SEHNR, FQNEAQ (reference sequence).

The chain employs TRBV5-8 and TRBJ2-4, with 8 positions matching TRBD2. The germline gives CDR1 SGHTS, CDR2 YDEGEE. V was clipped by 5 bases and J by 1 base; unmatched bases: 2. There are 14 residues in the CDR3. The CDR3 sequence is CASRQREAKNIQYF. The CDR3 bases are TGTGCCAGCAGACAGCGGGAGGCCAAAAACATTCAGTACTTC.

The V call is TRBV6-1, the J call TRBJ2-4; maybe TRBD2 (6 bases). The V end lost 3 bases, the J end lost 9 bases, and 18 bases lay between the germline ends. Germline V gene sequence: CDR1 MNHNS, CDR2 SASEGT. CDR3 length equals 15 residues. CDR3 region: CASSDRRLDGAIQYF. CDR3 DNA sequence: TGTGCCAGCAGTGATCGGAGACTAGATGGTGCCATTCAGTACTTC.

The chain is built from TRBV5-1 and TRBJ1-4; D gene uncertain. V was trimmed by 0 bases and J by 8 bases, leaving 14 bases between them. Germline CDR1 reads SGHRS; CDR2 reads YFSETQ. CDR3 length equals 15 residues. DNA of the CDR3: TGCGCCAGCAGCTTGGGGCGTACCCCCGGGGAAAAACTGTTTTTT. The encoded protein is CASSLGRTPGEKLFF.

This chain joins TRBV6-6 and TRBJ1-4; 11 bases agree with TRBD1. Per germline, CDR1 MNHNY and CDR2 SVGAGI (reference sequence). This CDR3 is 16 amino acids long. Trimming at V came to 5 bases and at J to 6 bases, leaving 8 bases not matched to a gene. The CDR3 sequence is CASSVGQGAQHEKLFF. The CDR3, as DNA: TGTGCCAGCAGTGTTGGACAGGGGGCGCAGCATGAAAAACTGTTTTTT.

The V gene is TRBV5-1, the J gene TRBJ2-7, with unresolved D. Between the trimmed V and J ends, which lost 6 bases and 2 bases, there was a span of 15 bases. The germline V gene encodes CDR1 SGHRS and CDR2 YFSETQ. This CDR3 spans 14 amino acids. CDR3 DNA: TGCGCCAGCAACCCGGACGGTGAAACCTACGAGCAGTACTTC. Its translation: CASNPDGETYEQYF.

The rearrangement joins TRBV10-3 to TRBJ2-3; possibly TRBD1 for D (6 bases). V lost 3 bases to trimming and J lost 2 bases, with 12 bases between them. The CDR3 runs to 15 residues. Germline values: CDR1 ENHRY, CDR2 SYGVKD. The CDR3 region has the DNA TGTGCCATCAGTGAAGGGGACAAACACACAGATACGCAGTATTTT. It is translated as CAISEGDKHTDTQYF.

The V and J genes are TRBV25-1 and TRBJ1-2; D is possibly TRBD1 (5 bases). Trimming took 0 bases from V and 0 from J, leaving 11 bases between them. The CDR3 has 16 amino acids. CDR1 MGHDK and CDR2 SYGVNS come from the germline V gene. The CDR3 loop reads CASSEYDSRANYGYTF. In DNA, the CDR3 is TGTGCCAGCAGTGAATATGACAGTAGAGCTAACTATGGCTACACCTTC.

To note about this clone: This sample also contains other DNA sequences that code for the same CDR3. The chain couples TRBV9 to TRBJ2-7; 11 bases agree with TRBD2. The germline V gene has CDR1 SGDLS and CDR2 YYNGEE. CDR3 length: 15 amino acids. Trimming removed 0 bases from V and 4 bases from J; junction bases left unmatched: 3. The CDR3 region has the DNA TGTGCCAGCAGCGTAGGAACTAGCGGGAGATACGAGCAGTACTTC. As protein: CASSVGTSGRYEQYF. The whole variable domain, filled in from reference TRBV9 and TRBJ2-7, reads DSGVTQTPKHLITATGQRVTLRCSPRSGDLSVYWYQQSLDQGLQFLIQYYNGEERAKGNILERFSAQQFPDLHSELNLSSLELGDSALYFCASSVGTSGRYEQYFGPGTRLTVT.

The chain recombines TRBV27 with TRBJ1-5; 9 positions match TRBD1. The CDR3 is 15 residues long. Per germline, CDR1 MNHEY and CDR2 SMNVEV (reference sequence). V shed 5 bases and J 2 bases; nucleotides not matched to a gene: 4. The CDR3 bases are TGTGCCAGCAGTCGGCGGACAGGGGGCAATCAGCCCCAGCATTTT. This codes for CASSRRTGGNQPQHF.

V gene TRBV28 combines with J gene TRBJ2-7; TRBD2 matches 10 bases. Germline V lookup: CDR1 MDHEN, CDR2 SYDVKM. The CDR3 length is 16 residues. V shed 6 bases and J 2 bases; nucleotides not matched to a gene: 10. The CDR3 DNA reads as TGTGCCAGCAGCTCGGTAGCGGGGGGCCTAACCTACGAGCAGTACTTC. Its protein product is CASSSVAGGLTYEQYF. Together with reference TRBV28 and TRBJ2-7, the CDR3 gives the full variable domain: DVKVTQSSRYLVKRTGEKVFLECVQDMDHENMFWYRQDPGLGLRLIYFSYDVKMKEKGDIPEGYSVSREKKERFSLILESASTNQTSMYLCASSSVAGGLTYEQYFGPGTRLTVT.

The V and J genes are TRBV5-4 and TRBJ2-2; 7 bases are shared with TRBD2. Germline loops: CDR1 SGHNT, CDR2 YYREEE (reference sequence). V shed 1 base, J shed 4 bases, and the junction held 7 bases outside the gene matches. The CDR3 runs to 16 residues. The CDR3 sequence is CASSLSSGTFTGELFF. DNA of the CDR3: TGTGCCAGCAGCTTGTCAAGCGGGACCTTCACCGGGGAGCTGTTTTTT. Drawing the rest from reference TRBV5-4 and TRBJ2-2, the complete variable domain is ETGVTQSPTHLIKTRGQQVTLRCSSQSGHNTVSWYQQALGQGPQFIFQYYREEENGRGNFPPRFSGLQFPNYSSELNVNALELDDSALYLCASSLSSGTFTGELFFGEGSRLTVL.

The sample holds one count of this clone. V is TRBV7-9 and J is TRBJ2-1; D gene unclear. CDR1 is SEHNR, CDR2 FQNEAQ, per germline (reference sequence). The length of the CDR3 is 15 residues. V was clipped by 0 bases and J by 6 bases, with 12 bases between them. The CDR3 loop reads CASSLAPNQVNEQFF. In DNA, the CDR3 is TGTGCCAGCAGCTTAGCTCCGAATCAAGTCAATGAGCAGTTCTTC. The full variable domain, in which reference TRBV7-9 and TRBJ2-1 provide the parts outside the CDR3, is DTGVSQNPRHKITKRGQNVTFRCDPISEHNRLYWYRQTLGQGPEFLTYFQNEAQLEKSRLLSDRFSAERPKGSFSTLEIQRTEQGDSAMYLCASSLAPNQVNEQFFGPGTRLTVL.